Listed here are 10 T cell receptor beta chains from one sample, sequenced in a study of T cells in localized non-small cell lung cancer. Data came from immunoSEQ multiplex PCR; TCRdb stores just in-frame clones and leaves some out. Among tens of thousands of clones listed, around 90% were seen once. The material was peripheral blood mononuclear cells, obtained before any cancer treatment. The receptors originated from a man aged 40-75 years with stage III lung adenocarcinoma.

V is TRBV18 and J is TRBJ2-1; TRBD1 aligns across 7 bases. The length of the CDR3 is 14 residues. The germline gives CDR1 KGHSH, CDR2 LQKENI. Trimming removed 5 bases from V and 8 bases from J; junction bases left unmatched: 9. The CDR3 bases are TGTGCCAGCTCAATTAGACAGGGTGAATATGAGCAGTTCTTC. It yields the protein CASSIRQGEYEQFF. Variable domain in full (rest from reference TRBV18 and TRBJ2-1): NAGVMQNPRHLVRRRGQEARLRCSPMKGHSHVYWYRQLPEEGLKFMVYLQKENIIDESGMPKERFSAEFPKEGPSILRIQQVVRGDSAAYFCASSIRQGEYEQFFGPGTRLTVL.

The V call is TRBV15, the J call TRBJ2-7; TRBD1 matches at 8 bases. From germline, CDR1 is LNHNV and CDR2 YYDKDF (reference sequence). V shed 1 base, J shed 0 bases, and the junction held 8 bases outside the gene matches. CDR3 size: 17 residues. Written as DNA, the CDR3 is TGTGCCACCAGCAGAGGTTACGGACAGGGTTTCTCCTACGAGCAGTACTTC. Protein sequence: CATSRGYGQGFSYEQYF. Combining the CDR3 with reference TRBV15 and TRBJ2-7 gives the whole variable domain DAMVIQNPRYQVTQFGKPVTLSCSQTLNHNVMYWYQQKSSQAPKLLFHYYDKDFNNEADTPDNFQSRRPNTSFCFLDIRSPGLGDTAMYLCATSRGYGQGFSYEQYFGPGTRLTVT.

V is TRBV7-2 and J is TRBJ1-5; D uncertain. CDR3 length equals 14 residues. From germline, CDR1 is SGHTA and CDR2 FQGNSA. Trimming left V 2 bases short and J 3 bases short, with 8 bases between. This CDR3 is CASSLSRNNQPQHF. For the CDR3, the DNA is TGTGCCAGCAGCTTATCAAGGAACAATCAGCCCCAGCATTTT.

The chain has TRBV15 and TRBJ1-4, with D hard to call. CDR1 is LNHNV, CDR2 YYDKDF, per germline (reference sequence). Trimming stripped 4 bases from V and 1 base from J, with 13 bases between. This CDR3 spans 16 amino acids. The CDR3, as DNA: TGTGCCACCAGCAAAAGGGTCGGAAAAACTAATGAAAAACTGTTTTTT. Protein sequence: CATSKRVGKTNEKLFF.

This chain links TRBV14 with TRBJ2-4; D uncertain. The CDR3 loop spans 14 amino acids. Germline V gene lookup returns CDR1 SGHDN and CDR2 FVKESK. The germline V and J ends were trimmed by 1 base and 0 bases, with 4 bases remaining between them. CDR3 coding DNA: TGTGCCAGCAGCCAAGGGGTAGCCAAAAACATTCAGTACTTC. Protein product: CASSQGVAKNIQYF.

This clone appeared once. The chain uses TRBV30 and TRBJ1-6; D might be TRBD1 (6 bases). V gave up 2 bases and J gave up 2 bases, with 13 bases separating them. CDR1 and CDR2 (germline): GTSNPN, SVGIG (reference sequence). The CDR3 contains 16 residues. CDR3 coding DNA: TGTGCCTGGAGTTCCCTAGGGACACCCTATAATTCACCCCTCCACTTT. Its translation: CAWSSLGTPYNSPLHF.

The chain combines TRBV18 with TRBJ1-6; D is unresolved. The germline V and J ends were trimmed by 4 bases and 0 bases, with 13 bases remaining between them. The CDR3 has 17 residues. Germline values: CDR1 KGHSH, CDR2 LQKENI. In DNA, the CDR3 is TGTGCCAGCTCACGGTACAGCTATAGCTCCTATAATTCACCCCTCCACTTT. It is translated as CASSRYSYSSYNSPLHF.

The chain is built from TRBV4-1 and TRBJ1-1; tentative D call: TRBD1 (5 bases). This CDR3 contains 15 residues. The ends were cut back, 3 bases at V and 1 base at J, with 12 bases in the middle. Germline-derived CDR1 and CDR2 are MGHRA and YSYEKL. The CDR3 loop is CASSHLGRENTEAFF. The CDR3 DNA reads TGCGCCAGCAGCCACTTGGGACGGGAGAACACTGAAGCTTTCTTT.

V gene TRBV5-1 combines with J gene TRBJ1-6, with 8 bases aligning to TRBD1. With V trimmed by 4 bases and J by 4 bases, 10 bases remained unmatched. This CDR3 comprises 17 residues. Germline CDR1 and CDR2: SGHRS and YFSETQ. The CDR3 loop is CASSPSGTGPYNSPLHF. As DNA, the CDR3 is TGCGCCAGCAGCCCCTCGGGGACAGGCCCTTATAATTCACCCCTCCACTTT.

This chain's CDR3 is CSVGRSMGEQYF. In nucleotides, the CDR3 is TGCAGCGTTGGCAGATCGATGGGGGAGCAGTACTTC. This chain uses TRBV29-1 with TRBJ2-7; D is unresolved. CDR3 length: 12 residues. The germline V gene encodes CDR1 SQVTM and CDR2 ANQGSEA. Trimming took off 4 bases at V and 7 bases at J, with 14 bases between the two ends.